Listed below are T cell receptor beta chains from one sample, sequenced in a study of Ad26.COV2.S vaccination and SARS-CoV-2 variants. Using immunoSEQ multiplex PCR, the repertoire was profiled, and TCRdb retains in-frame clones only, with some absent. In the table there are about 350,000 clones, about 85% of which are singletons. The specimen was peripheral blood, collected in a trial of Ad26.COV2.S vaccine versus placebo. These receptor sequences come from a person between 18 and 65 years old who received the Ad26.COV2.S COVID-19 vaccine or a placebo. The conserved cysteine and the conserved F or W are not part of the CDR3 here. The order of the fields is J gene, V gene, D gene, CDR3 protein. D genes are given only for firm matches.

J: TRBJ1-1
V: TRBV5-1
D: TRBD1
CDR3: ASSAPGQRNTEAF

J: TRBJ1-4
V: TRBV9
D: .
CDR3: ASSVGQAYEKLF

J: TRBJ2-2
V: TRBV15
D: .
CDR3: ATSIRAGELF

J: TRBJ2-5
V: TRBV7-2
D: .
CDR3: ASSLGSFQETQY

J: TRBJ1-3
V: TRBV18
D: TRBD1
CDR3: ASSPSPDRGLGNTIY

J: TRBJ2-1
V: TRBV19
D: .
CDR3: ASSTGAIRNEQF

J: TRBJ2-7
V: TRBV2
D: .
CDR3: ASKEEFPTYEQY

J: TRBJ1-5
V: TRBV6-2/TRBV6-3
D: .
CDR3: ASSSLQRNQPQH

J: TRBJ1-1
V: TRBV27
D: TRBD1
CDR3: ASSLTTGANTEAF

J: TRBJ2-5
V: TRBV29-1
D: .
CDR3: SVGQGGGYQETQY

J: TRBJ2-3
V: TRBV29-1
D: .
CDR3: SVSTRADTQY

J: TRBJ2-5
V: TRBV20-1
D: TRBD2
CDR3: SASSLAGDQETQY

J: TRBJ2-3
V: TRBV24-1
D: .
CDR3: ATSDPPRGADTDTQY

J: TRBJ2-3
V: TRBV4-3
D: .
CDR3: ASSQVEGRDTQY

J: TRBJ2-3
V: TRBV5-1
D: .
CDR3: ASSLGGRSTDTQY

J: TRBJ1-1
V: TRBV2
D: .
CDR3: ASSPGRMNTEAF

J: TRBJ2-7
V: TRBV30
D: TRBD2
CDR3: AGSSGAYEQY

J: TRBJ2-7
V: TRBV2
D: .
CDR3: ASRSRGHEQY

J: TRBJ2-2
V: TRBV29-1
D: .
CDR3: SVEVGQLNTGELF

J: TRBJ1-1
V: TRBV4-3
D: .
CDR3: ASSQALEQAAF

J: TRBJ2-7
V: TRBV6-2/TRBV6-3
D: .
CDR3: ASSSRKGGDYEQY

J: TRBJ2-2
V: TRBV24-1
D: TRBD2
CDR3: ATSLVAYLSGTSGGSNGELF

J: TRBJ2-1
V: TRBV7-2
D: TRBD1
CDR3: ASSSRDRVGEQF

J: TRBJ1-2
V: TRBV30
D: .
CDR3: AWSVRGNYGYT

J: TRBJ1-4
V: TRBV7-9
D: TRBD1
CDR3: ASSTRQGNEKLF

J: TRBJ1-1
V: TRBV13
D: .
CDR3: ASSQLSPNTEAF

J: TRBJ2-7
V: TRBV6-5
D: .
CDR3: ASSYSGFETYEQY

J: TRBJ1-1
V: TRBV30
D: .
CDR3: AWSRGATEAF

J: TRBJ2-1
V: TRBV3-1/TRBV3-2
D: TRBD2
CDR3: ASSQVGGTSGRNEQF

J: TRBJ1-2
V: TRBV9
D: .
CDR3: ASSVDSNYGYT

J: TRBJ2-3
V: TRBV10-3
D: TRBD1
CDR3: AISERQGQRTDTQY

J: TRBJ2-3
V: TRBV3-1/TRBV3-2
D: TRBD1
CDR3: ASSPDRGLGTDTQY

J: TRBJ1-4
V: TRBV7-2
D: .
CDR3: ASGSGGNEKLF

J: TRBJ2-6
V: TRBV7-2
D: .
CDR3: ASSRRSSGANVLT

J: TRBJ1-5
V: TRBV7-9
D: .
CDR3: ASSLGVNQPQH

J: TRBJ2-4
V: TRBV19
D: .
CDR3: ASSFGHGQY

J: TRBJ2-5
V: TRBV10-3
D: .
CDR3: ASQGGSRETQY

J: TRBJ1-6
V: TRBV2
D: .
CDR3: ASRSHDTGSPLH

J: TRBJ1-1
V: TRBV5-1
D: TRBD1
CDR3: ASSPLGTANTEAF

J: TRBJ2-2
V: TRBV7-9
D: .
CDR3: ASSQGQLAGELF

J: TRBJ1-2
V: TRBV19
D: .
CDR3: ASKNYGYT

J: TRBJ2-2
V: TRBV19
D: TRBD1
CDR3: ASRTGPATTGELF

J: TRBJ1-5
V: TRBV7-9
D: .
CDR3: ASSSQTNSNQPQH

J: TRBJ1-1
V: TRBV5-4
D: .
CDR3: ASSNFRGVGDTEAF

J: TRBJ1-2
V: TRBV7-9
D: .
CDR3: ASSLGGGVLDGYT

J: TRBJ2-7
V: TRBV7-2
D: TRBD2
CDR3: ASSPRASTSGSGREQY

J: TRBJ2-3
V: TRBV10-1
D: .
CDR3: ASSALAGLSTDTQY

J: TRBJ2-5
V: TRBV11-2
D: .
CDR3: ASSLGTDKQETQY